The clone carrying this T cell receptor beta chain appeared a few times. Different DNA sequences within this sample yield the same CDR3. The sample originates from a study of shared clonotypes between healthy human individuals. Study background: Donors, aged 18 to 49, were a couple of women and a few men.

Assay used: immunoSEQ multiplex PCR; TCRdb lists only in-frame clones, some missing. The table includes 950,000 to 1,300,000 clones, around 74% detected once. Germline V gives CDR1 MNHEY, CDR2 SVGAGI. V was clipped by 4 bases and J by 1 base; unmatched bases: 3. The CDR3 consists of 16 residues. This TCR derives from a man in his late teens or twenties in good health. The rearrangement joins TRBV6-5 to TRBJ1-6, with 8 bases lining up with TRBD1. Sequenced material: memory CD4+ T cells sorted from blood. Subset reported: CD45RA-negative fraction. CDR3 nucleotides: TGTGCCAGCAGTTCAAGGACAGGGTCCTATAATTCACCCCTCCACTTT. Its protein product is CASSSRTGSYNSPLHF.